The present TCR beta chain was sequenced within a study of blood T cell repertoires in COVID-19. Study background: Sources were T cells, B-cell-depleted T cells, or PBMCs; the material itself was cDNA or gDNA.

Generated by immunoSEQ multiplex PCR, the TCRdb table keeps only in-frame clones and is missing some. The table records more than 70,000 clones, about nine tenths of them present only once. V dropped 5 bases and J dropped 1; count of bases not matched to a gene: 4. Germline V gives CDR1 MNHNY, CDR2 SVGAGI (reference sequence). CDR3 length: 16 amino acids. Sequenced input: peripheral blood. The clonotype was recovered from a woman between 50 and 59 years old with active or convalescent COVID-19. The V call is TRBV6-6, the J call TRBJ2-2; TRBD2 agrees at 10 bases. The CDR3 is CASSTSSGGNTGELFF. The CDR3 DNA reads as TGTGCCAGCAGTACGTCTAGCGGGGGGAACACCGGGGAGCTGTTTTTT.